This paragraph covers one T cell receptor beta chain sequence. This sample is drawn from a study of T cell changes during pregnancy in multiple sclerosis. Sequenced by immunoSEQ multiplex PCR; TCRdb stores in-frame clones only, minus some. This sample has about 26,000 clones; about 88% occur once, and the top ten carry approximately 15%. Germline-derived CDR1 and CDR2 are SGHNT and YENEEA. The CDR3 length is 13 residues. The V end lost 5 bases, the J end lost 5 bases, and 13 bases lay between the germline ends. The gene calls are TRBV11-3 and TRBJ2-7, with unresolved D. The sequencing here drew on CD8+ T cells from peripheral blood mononuclear cells, taken in the second trimester of pregnancy. The receptor's source is a female donor with multiple sclerosis, enrolled in a pregnancy study. In DNA form, the CDR3 reads TGTGCCAGCAGCAACCCACGCTCGGACGAGCAGTACTTC. Translated: CASSNPRSDEQYF.